This T cell receptor beta chain was recovered during a study of response to subunit inactivated influenza vaccine. General observations from the study: The authors suggested that few new T cells are recruited per seasonal influenza vaccination.

With V trimmed by 3 bases and J by 1 base, 18 bases remained unmatched. The germline V gene has CDR1 SGHAT and CDR2 FQNNGV. The CDR3 extends over 21 amino acids. TCRdb passed the RT-PCR reads through MiXCR, listing each CDR3 protein once. The table records a few hundred thousand distinct CDR3 sequences, approximately 7.7% of them present only once. This clonotype came up many times. The target antigen is unknown. Sample: PBMCs from blood, taken around 25 months after vaccination. This sequence joins TRBV11-2 and TRBJ2-4; 10 positions agree with TRBD1. The receptor was isolated from a man aged 45 to 70 who received an inactivated influenza vaccine. In DNA form, the CDR3 reads TGTGCCAGCAGCTTTCTTGCCGGGACAGGGGTCCTTCTTGGTGCCAAAAACATTCAGTACTTC. Encoded protein: CASSFLAGTGVLLGAKNIQYF.